The rows below give T cell receptor beta chains drawn from one sample of a study of blood T cell repertoires in COVID-19. Data came from immunoSEQ multiplex PCR; TCRdb stores just in-frame clones and leaves some out. The repertoire includes roughly 100,000 clones, approximately 88% of them detected once, and 4.5% sits in the top ten. Source material: peripheral blood. These receptors came from a human donor in a cohort sampled during active COVID-19. The conserved cysteine and the conserved F or W are not part of the CDR3 here.

V,J,CDR3
TRBV4-1,TRBJ2-1,ASSQELSGGARNEQF
TRBV4-3,TRBJ2-1,ASSQDIQFREQF
TRBV15,TRBJ2-7,ATSRDIASGGQQY
TRBV4-1,TRBJ1-6,ASSQASGAKFYNSPLH
TRBV11-3,TRBJ2-2,ASSFGNLGELF
TRBV27,TRBJ1-6,ASSSYELAGESPLH
TRBV5-1,TRBJ2-2,ASSLGGHSTGELF
TRBV5-1,TRBJ2-7,ASSGSGTNYEQY
TRBV4-3,TRBJ1-4,ASSRRVLRTGDEKLF
TRBV15,TRBJ1-2,ATSRATDGYT
TRBV6-5,TRBJ1-2,ASSGQGTYGYT
TRBV6-2/TRBV6-3,TRBJ2-3,ASTPGGGAGDTQY
TRBV6-5,TRBJ2-7,ASSYSGTGLYEQY
TRBV4-1,TRBJ1-1,ASSQGILTRRATEAF
TRBV19,TRBJ1-4,ASSAGFNEKLF
TRBV11-3,TRBJ2-5,ASSPTGLAGRETQY
TRBV5-1,TRBJ1-6,ASSLLSHRGLAPLH
TRBV2,TRBJ1-4,ASKVQGGINEKLF
TRBV9,TRBJ1-2,ASSKHHVQGGYT
TRBV7-2,TRBJ1-1,ASSSRQAKNTEAF
TRBV3-1/TRBV3-2,TRBJ1-3,ASSLYPDRNTIY
TRBV19,TRBJ2-5,ASSIEGTGEETQY
TRBV7-2,TRBJ2-3,ASSLLGEISDTQY
TRBV7-8,TRBJ1-2,ASSFATSRPDYGYT
TRBV5-4,TRBJ1-2,ASSLGQGSRGYT
TRBV7-9,TRBJ2-5,ASSLAGGGWETQY
TRBV28,TRBJ2-3,ASSPLAGGADTQY
TRBV7-2,TRBJ1-6,ASSSQGNNSPLH
TRBV30,TRBJ1-1,AWRRVGNTEAF